Sequencing of this T cell receptor (beta chain) was carried out in a study of CD8 T cells in Susac syndrome. RNA in amounts of roughly 0.5 to 1 ug was reverse transcribed with random hexamers. TCRdb reprocessed the immunoSEQ multiplex PCR reads with MiXCR, giving one entry per CDR3 protein. Among some 150,000 distinct CDR3 sequences listed, roughly 95% were seen once. CDR1 SNHLY and CDR2 FYNNEI come from the germline V gene. The CDR3 loop spans 14 amino acids. V lost 5 bases, J lost 4 bases, and 12 bases lay in between. The chain links TRBV2 to TRBJ1-3; maybe TRBD1 (5 bases). The sequencing input was CD4+ T cells from PBMCs. This TCR was recovered from a human donor in good health. The chain's CDR3 is CASSRQGSGNTIYF. DNA for the CDR3: TGTGCCAGCAGTCGCCAGGGTTCCGGAAACACCATATATTTT.